These 30 T cell receptor beta chains were sequenced from one sample in a study of blood T cells in healthy people across ages. Alongside a J-beta primer mix, a sample-barcoded 5' primer served in a second PCR lasting roughly 7 to 11 cycles. TCRdb redid the calling of the 5' RACE reads with MiXCR, one entry per CDR3 protein. The repertoire holds around 2 million distinct CDR3 sequences, with more than 35% as singletons. Specimen: blood. The receptors were gathered from a human donor in good health.

This clonotype appeared a few times. The V and J genes are TRBV2 and TRBJ2-5; TRBD2 might be the D (5 bases). CDR1 SNHLY and CDR2 FYNNEI come from the germline V gene. Trimming left V 7 bases short and J 11 bases short, with 26 bases between. The CDR3 covers 15 residues. The chain's CDR3 is CASTKTSLGGNEQYF. CDR3 DNA: TGTGCCAGCACTAAAACTAGTCTCGGTGGGAATGAGCAGTACTTC.

This rearrangement joins TRBV20-1 to TRBJ2-5; maybe TRBD1 (5 bases). This CDR3 is built from 13 residues. Per the germline V gene, CDR1 is DFQATT and CDR2 is SNEGSKA (reference sequence). CDR3: CSAMTEKQETQYF. The CDR3 DNA follows: TGCAGCGCGATGACAGAGAAGCAAGAGACCCAGTACTTC.

The rearrangement links TRBV28 to TRBJ2-4; 7 bases are shared with TRBD1. The germline CDR1 and CDR2 sequences are MDHEN and SYDVKM. The length of the CDR3 is 15 residues. Trimming at V came to 4 bases and at J to 13 bases, leaving 16 bases not matched to a gene. The CDR3 sequence: CASSSQGVGSYGQYF. CDR3 coding DNA: TGTGCCAGCAGTTCCCAGGGGGTCGGCTCCTACGGGCAGTACTTC.

The CDR3 nucleotides are TGTGCCAGCAGCCTCATACTGAGGGGGAATGAGCAGTTCTTC. Translation: CASSLILRGNEQFF. V is TRBV14 and J is TRBJ2-1, with D possibly TRBD1 on 6 matching bases. V gave up 4 bases and J gave up 7 bases, with 14 bases separating them. Germline CDR1 is SGHDN and CDR2 is FVKESK. CDR3 length: 14 residues.

This clonotype was seen a few times. This chain uses TRBV4-3 with TRBJ1-2; TRBD1 matches 8 bases. The CDR3 has 15 amino acids. Looked up from germline, CDR1 is LGHNA and CDR2 is YSLEER. Unmatched junction bases numbered 7, after V lost 3 bases and J lost 4 bases. CDR3 region: CASSQSTGVAYGYTF. As DNA, the CDR3 is TGCGCCAGCAGCCAGTCGACAGGGGTGGCCTATGGCTACACCTTC.

The chain carries TRBV20-1 and TRBJ2-7; TRBD2 matches at 8 bases. The V gene end was trimmed by 3 bases and the J gene end by 2 bases; junction bases not matched to a gene: 3. Germline loops: CDR1 DFQATT, CDR2 SNEGSKA (reference sequence). The CDR3 runs 13 residues. The CDR3 bases are TGCAGTGCTAGCATAGCGGGGACCTACGAGCAGTACTTC. Amino acid sequence: CSASIAGTYEQYF.

The rearrangement joins TRBV12-3 or TRBV12-4 to TRBJ2-3; D is possibly TRBD1 (5 bases). There are 11 residues in the CDR3. Trimming took 7 bases from V and 8 from J, leaving 10 bases between them. The CDR3 spells CASTQAGTQYF. DNA for the CDR3: TGTGCCAGCACACAGGCTGGTACGCAGTATTTT.

The chain employs TRBV7-2 and TRBJ1-1; possible D gene TRBD1, 6 bases. The germline V and J ends were trimmed by 1 base and 4 bases, with 10 bases remaining between them. This CDR3 has 14 residues. Germline CDR1 SGHTA, CDR2 FQGNSA. The CDR3: CASSLDGGPTEAFF. In nucleotides, the CDR3 is TGTGCCAGCAGCTTAGACGGGGGGCCCACTGAAGCTTTCTTT.

This clonotype has just a few counts. This chain uses TRBV5-1 with TRBJ1-5, with 7 positions matching TRBD1. V was pared by 0 bases and J by 0 bases, with 9 bases of the junction left unmatched. The CDR3 spans 18 residues. CDR1 SGHRS and CDR2 YFSETQ come from the germline V gene. Here the CDR3 reads CASSLEPDRANSNQPQHF. CDR3 sequence (DNA): TGCGCCAGCAGCTTGGAACCTGACAGGGCCAATAGCAATCAGCCCCAGCATTTT. Together with reference TRBV5-1 and TRBJ1-5, the CDR3 gives the full variable domain: KAGVTQTPRYLIKTRGQQVTLSCSPISGHRSVSWYQQTPGQGLQFLFEYFSETQRNKGNFPGRFSGRQFSNSRSEMNVSTLELGDSALYLCASSLEPDRANSNQPQHFGDGTRLSIL.

CDR3 loop: CASSPPGGRFYNEQFF. CDR3 nucleotide sequence: TGTGCCAGCAGTCCACCCGGGGGCAGATTTTACAATGAGCAGTTCTTC. The chain links TRBV6-6 to TRBJ2-1; either TRBD1 or TRBD2 may supply D (6 bases each). Germline V gives CDR1 MNHNY, CDR2 SVGAGI (reference sequence). Trimming removed 5 bases from V and 4 bases from J, with 18 bases in between. The CDR3 covers 16 residues.

This clonotype has a single count. The rearrangement links TRBV5-1 to TRBJ2-1; 10 nucleotides agree with TRBD2. V gave up 0 bases and J gave up 0 bases; unmatched junction bases: 3. The CDR3 loop spans 17 amino acids. Looked up from germline, CDR1 is SGHRS and CDR2 is YFSETQ. CDR3 sequence (DNA): TGCGCCAGCAGCTTGGAGGCTAGCGGGAGCTCCTACAATGAGCAGTTCTTC. As protein: CASSLEASGSSYNEQFF.

V is TRBV12-3 or TRBV12-4 and J is TRBJ2-3; the D is unclear. The V and J ends lost 7 bases and 9 bases respectively, with 20 bases between them. This CDR3 is built from 14 residues. The CDR3 protein is CASTDRILQVTQYF. As DNA, the CDR3 is TGTGCCAGCACCGACCGGATCCTTCAAGTAACGCAGTATTTT.

The chain employs TRBV13 and TRBJ2-7, with a tentative D call TRBD1 (5 bases). The CDR3 loop spans 17 amino acids. The germline V gene has CDR1 PRHDT and CDR2 FYEKMQ (reference sequence). The V gene lost 0 bases and the J gene lost 4 bases, with 19 bases spanning the gap. The CDR3 reads CASSLGLGRPDGYEQYF. Here the CDR3 DNA reads TGTGCCAGCAGCTTAGGCCTGGGGCGTCCTGACGGGTACGAGCAGTACTTC.

Ten or more counts support this clonotype. The CDR3 sequence: CASSLGARGTGLMETQYF. The CDR3 DNA reads as TGCGCCAGCAGCTTAGGGGCTAGGGGGACAGGCCTTATGGAGACCCAGTACTTC. The rearrangement links TRBV5-1 to TRBJ2-5, with 8 bases identical to TRBD1. This CDR3 is 18 amino acids long. V dropped 2 bases and J dropped 5; count of bases not matched to a gene: 17. Germline values: CDR1 SGHRS, CDR2 YFSETQ.

The V call is TRBV20-1, the J call TRBJ1-4, with D unclear. This CDR3 has 14 residues. In germline, CDR1 is DFQATT, CDR2 SNEGSKA (reference sequence). Deletions cut 0 bases from V and 7 bases from J, with 12 bases between. The CDR3 loop reads CSARDSGSAEKLFF. The CDR3 DNA is TGCAGTGCTAGAGATTCAGGTTCAGCTGAAAAACTGTTTTTT.

The chain links TRBV5-1 to TRBJ1-1; the D is unclear. V was cut by 4 bases and J by 6 bases, with 16 bases left in between. CDR1 and CDR2 (germline): SGHRS, YFSETQ. The CDR3 covers 14 residues. CDR3 sequence: CASSPSDGFPEAFF. In nucleotides, the CDR3 is TGCGCCAGCAGCCCCAGTGATGGGTTCCCTGAAGCTTTCTTT.

This chain connects TRBV27 to TRBJ1-5; 7 bases agree with TRBD1. The trim removed 5 bases at V and 0 bases at J, leaving 7 bases unmatched. The CDR3 loop spans 16 amino acids. CDR1 is MNHEY and CDR2 is SMNVEV in the germline V gene (reference sequence). The CDR3 loop is CASSPLQGYSNQPQHF. The CDR3 bases are TGTGCCAGCAGTCCATTACAGGGGTATAGCAATCAGCCCCAGCATTTT.

The chain recombines TRBV20-1 with TRBJ2-5, with D possibly TRBD1 on 5 matching bases. The germline CDR1 and CDR2 sequences are DFQATT and SNEGSKA (reference sequence). With 3 bases removed from V and 4 bases from J, the gap between germline ends came to 12 bases. The CDR3 consists of 13 residues. The CDR3 protein is CSASDSGLETQYF. CDR3 nucleotide sequence: TGCAGTGCTAGTGACAGTGGGTTAGAGACCCAGTACTTC.

The chain recombines TRBV29-1 with TRBJ1-1; no clear D gene. This CDR3 comprises 13 residues. Germline lookup yields CDR1 SQVTM and CDR2 ANQGSEA. Trimming took 5 bases from V and 6 from J, leaving 16 bases between them. The CDR3 DNA sequence: TGCAGCGTTCTAACCAGAGGATCCCCTGAAGCTTTCTTT. Its protein is CSVLTRGSPEAFF.

This sequence joins TRBV5-1 and TRBJ1-2, with D possibly TRBD1 on 5 matching bases. The CDR3 loop spans 16 amino acids. V lost 2 bases and J lost 0, with 14 bases in between. Germline CDR1 reads SGHRS; CDR2 reads YFSETQ. DNA of the CDR3: TGCGCCAGCAGCTTCGCAGGGCCTCCCTCTAACTATGGCTACACCTTC. It codes for CASSFAGPPSNYGYTF. Based on the CDR3 plus reference TRBV5-1 and TRBJ1-2, the full variable domain is KAGVTQTPRYLIKTRGQQVTLSCSPISGHRSVSWYQQTPGQGLQFLFEYFSETQRNKGNFPGRFSGRQFSNSRSEMNVSTLELGDSALYLCASSFAGPPSNYGYTFGSGTRLTVV.

The chain recombines TRBV20-1 with TRBJ2-7; possible D gene TRBD1, 6 bases. The V end was cut by 2 bases, the J end by 6 bases, with 11 bases between. The CDR3 is 12 residues long. In germline, CDR1 is DFQATT, CDR2 SNEGSKA (reference sequence). The CDR3 region has the DNA TGCAGTGCTAGAAACAGGGTGAGCGAGCAGTACTTC. It specifies CSARNRVSEQYF.

A few counts support this clonotype. The rearrangement uses TRBV19 and TRBJ2-7; the D gene is possibly TRBD1 (6 bases). The CDR3 has 14 amino acids. V gave up 5 bases and J gave up 3 bases, with 14 bases separating them. Germline CDR1 LNHDA, CDR2 SQIVND (reference sequence). CDR3 in amino acids: CASSPRDKGYEQYF. For the CDR3, the DNA is TGTGCCAGTAGTCCCCGGGACAAGGGCTACGAGCAGTACTTC.

The chain employs TRBV6-2 or TRBV6-3 and TRBJ2-4; 8 bases fit TRBD1. The J call is uncertain, as TRBJ2-7 better fits the DNA end. Germline V gene lookup returns CDR1 MNHEY and CDR2 SVGEGT. The CDR3 runs 13 residues. The CDR3 DNA is TGTGCCACGAAGACAGGGGAGATCGGCGAGCAGTACTTC. Its protein product is CATKTGEIGEQYF.

V is TRBV29-1 and J is TRBJ1-1; D unclear. The CDR3 contains 13 residues. V gave up 7 bases and J gave up 0 bases, with 12 bases separating them. Germline V lookup: CDR1 SQVTM, CDR2 ANQGSEA. CDR3 in amino acids: CSEIRSMNTEAFF. In DNA, the CDR3 is TGCAGCGAAATCAGGTCCATGAACACTGAAGCTTTCTTT.

This clonotype was counted only a few times. CDR3 bases: TGTGCCAGCAGCTTAGAGCCGACAGGGCCCTCCTACGAGCAGTACTTC. Encoded protein: CASSLEPTGPSYEQYF. The genes are TRBV7-2 and TRBJ2-7, with 7 bases fitting TRBD1. There are 16 residues in the CDR3. V trimming: 1 base; J trimming: 0 bases; junction bases outside the gene matches: 6. CDR1 SGHTA and CDR2 FQGNSA come from the germline V gene.

Turning to this clonotype: This is likely a read error, given that the CDR3 carries no conserved phenylalanine or tryptophan at its end. The rearrangement links TRBV7-9 to TRBJ1-1, with 7 positions matching TRBD1. There are 14 residues in the CDR3. V lost 4 bases, J lost 1 base, and 3 bases stayed unmatched. Germline lookup yields CDR1 SEHNR and CDR2 FQNEAQ (reference sequence). Here the CDR3 DNA reads TGTGCCAGCAGCTATAACAGGGGGAACACTGAAGCTTTCTGT. Protein: CASSYNRGNTEAFC.

The chain links TRBV29-1 to TRBJ1-2, with 7 bases identical to TRBD1. Looked up from germline, CDR1 is SQVTM and CDR2 is ANQGSEA. CDR3 size: 15 residues. Trimming at V came to 7 bases and at J to 3 bases, leaving 14 bases not matched to a gene. The DNA for the CDR3 is TGCAGCGCCCAGGGGGGAAGAGAGTTGGACTATGGCTACACCTTC. Translating gives CSAQGGRELDYGYTF.

This sequence joins TRBV5-1 and TRBJ2-1; D is ambiguous. V was pared by 0 bases and J by 3 bases, with 10 bases between. This CDR3 spans 15 amino acids. Germline V lookup: CDR1 SGHRS, CDR2 YFSETQ. In DNA form, the CDR3 reads TGCGCCAGCAGCTTGGGACAAAGCGTCTACAATGAGCAGTTCTTC. It yields the protein CASSLGQSVYNEQFF.

As to this clonotype: The germline gene is not matched at one end of the junction; a read error may be the cause. The chain couples TRBV7-8 to TRBJ2-5, with 8 bases matching TRBD1. This CDR3 region has 14 residues. The germline V gene has CDR1 SGHVS and CDR2 FQNEAQ. The CDR3 region is CASSLRDRGEAQYF. DNA for the CDR3: TGTGCCAGCAGCCTTAGAGACAGGGGAGAGGCCCAGTACTTC.

CDR3: CASSPTFGGDTEAFF. Here the CDR3 DNA reads TGTGCCAGCAGTCCCACGTTCGGCGGGGACACTGAAGCTTTCTTT. The rearrangement links TRBV28 to TRBJ1-1; D unresolved. CDR3 length equals 15 residues. CDR1 is MDHEN, CDR2 SYDVKM, per germline. The V gene lost 5 bases and the J gene lost 3 bases, with 16 bases spanning the gap.